This T cell receptor beta chain comes out of a study of cytomegalovirus exposure and HLA in healthy donors. Only in-frame clones appear in the TCRdb table, and some are missing; sequencing was by immunoSEQ multiplex PCR. The sample includes approximately 70,000 clones, less than 95% of them seen just once. With V trimmed by 1 base and J by 7 bases, 5 bases remained unmatched. CDR1 LNHDA and CDR2 SQIVND come from the germline V gene (reference sequence). There are 17 residues in the CDR3. The gene calls are TRBV19 and TRBJ2-4; 15 nucleotides line up with TRBD2. The source material was PBMCs. This clonotype was obtained from a woman aged 18-29 years in good health and CMV-seronegative. The CDR3 coding sequence is TGTGCCAGTAGTATAGTGGGACTAGCGGGGGGCGAGAACATTCAGTACTTC. It translates to CASSIVGLAGGENIQYF.